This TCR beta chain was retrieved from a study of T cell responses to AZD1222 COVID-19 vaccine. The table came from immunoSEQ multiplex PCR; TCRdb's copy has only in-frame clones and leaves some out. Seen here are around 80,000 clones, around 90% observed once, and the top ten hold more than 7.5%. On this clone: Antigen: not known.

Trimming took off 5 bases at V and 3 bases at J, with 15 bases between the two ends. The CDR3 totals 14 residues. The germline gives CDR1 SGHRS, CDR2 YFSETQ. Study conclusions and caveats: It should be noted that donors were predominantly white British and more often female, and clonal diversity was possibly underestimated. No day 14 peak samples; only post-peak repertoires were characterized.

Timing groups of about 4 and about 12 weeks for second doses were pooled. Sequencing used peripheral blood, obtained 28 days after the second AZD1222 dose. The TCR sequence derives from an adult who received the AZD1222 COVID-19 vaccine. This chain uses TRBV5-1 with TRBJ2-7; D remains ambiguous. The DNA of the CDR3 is TGCGCCAGCAGGGAAGGTAGTTCACTCTACGAGCAGTACTTC. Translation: CASREGSSLYEQYF.